This TCR beta chain came from a study of blood T cells in healthy people across ages (dated by TCRdb to between 2014 and 2017). Notes on the research overall: In model experiments, roughly one uniquely barcoded TCR beta cDNA molecule per two T cells was captured by template switching. Age-related changes in TCR beta repertoire diversity were measured in the study by deep sequencing normalized with unique cDNA molecular identifiers. The donors were divided into four age groups: young (average about 16 years), middle-aged (about 39), aged (approximately 59) and long-lived (more than 75). To avoid experimental bias, donors of different ages were distributed randomly across sequencing lanes. The study analyzed two additional independent replicas of 1 million unique cDNA reads from the same blood draw for two donors, one aged 18 to 29 and one aged 80 or older. What the study reported, not specific to this receptor: As age increased, observed TCR beta diversity per million T cells dropped in a roughly linear way, and a significant reduction was already evident by age 40. Estimates of total diversity based on one million sequenced T cells were regarded as lower bounds and as underestimates. The percentage of naive T cells measured by flow cytometry correlated strongly with observed TCR beta diversity. Because profiling used bulk unsorted PBMCs, naive and antigen-experienced compartments could not be compared conclusively. Donor CMV infection status was unknown, potentially confounding age-related changes in expanded clonotypes. Compared with the aged group, the long-lived group had more naive CD4+ T cells, fewer expanded clones and increased TCR diversity, a pattern suggesting age selection.

The 35 to 40 donors, aged about 6 to 90 years, were systemically healthy Caucasian individuals from Russia. Each donor gave about 11 milliliters of peripheral blood, drawn into EDTA-treated Vacutainer tubes. PBMCs were isolated by Ficoll-Paque density-gradient centrifugation, with at least 6.5 million obtained per sample. Trizol reagent was used to extract total RNA from PBMCs, with at least 5 micrograms per sample. The percentages of naive CD45RAhigh/CD27high T cells were determined by flow cytometry on a PBMC aliquot from every donor. The library was generated by 5' RACE. The sample was run on an Illumina HiSeq 2500. A second 7 to 11 cycle PCR used a sample-barcoded 5' primer and a J-beta primer mix. Each TCR beta cDNA molecule received a unique molecular identifier from a template-switch 5' adaptor carrying 12 random nucleotides. At least 2.5 million CDR3-containing paired-end reads were obtained from each sample. All of the RNA was converted into first-strand cDNA using the Mint cDNA synthesis kit, with a TRBC-specific oligonucleotide serving as the primer. Following uracil-DNA glycosylase treatment, all cDNA underwent a first 18-cycle PCR with the universal primers M1SS and BC2_uni_R. The authors' pipeline ran thus. Normalization of each sample was performed by random selection of 1 million high-quality reads, each carrying a distinct molecular identifier. Instead of being binned into consensus sequences, reads with shared molecular identifiers were discarded. CDR3 identification, clonotype clustering and error correction used MiTCR with a Q25 quality threshold and the strictest error-elimination algorithm. A nonparametric unseen species model using Euler transformation provided a lower-bound estimate of total TCR beta diversity. TCRdb handled the public reads itself, with Q25 trimming in fastp and clone calling in MiXCR, and kept productive beta chains. Rows are unified per CDR3 protein, each entry keeping the most common DNA and genes. It is TCRdb's table, rather than the study itself, that gives the V and J calls and clone size. Across this sample there are roughly 860,000 distinct CDR3 sequences, with around 68% seen only once. The ten largest clones take up approximately 30% of the sample.

Reading the germline V gene gives CDR1 SGHVS and CDR2 FQNEAQ. V loses 1 base at its end and J loses 11 bases; junction bases beyond the gene matches: 10. The CDR3 numbers 14 residues from cysteine through phenylalanine. The CDR3 DNA has 42 bases and is translated from base 1. With regard to this clonotype: Its recognized antigen is unknown. Per-base quality was not reported, and no clone a single base away is much larger than it.

The TCR originated in a man in his thirties or forties in good health. The sequence is built from TRBV7-8 and TRBJ2-5; the junction holds 7 bases that match TRBD1. Material for sequencing was blood. The bases are TGTGCCAGCAGCTTAGTGGTAGGGGGCGATGAGCAGTACTTC. Translated, this gives CASSLVVGGDEQYF. The CDR3, completed at both ends by the reference TRBV7-8 and TRBJ2-5 genes, gives the full variable domain GAGVSQSPRYKVAKRGQDVALRCDPISGHVSLFWYQQALGQGPEFLTYFQNEAQLDKSGLPSDRFFAERPEGSVSTLKIQRTQQEDSAVYLCASSLVVGGDEQYFGPGTRLLVL.